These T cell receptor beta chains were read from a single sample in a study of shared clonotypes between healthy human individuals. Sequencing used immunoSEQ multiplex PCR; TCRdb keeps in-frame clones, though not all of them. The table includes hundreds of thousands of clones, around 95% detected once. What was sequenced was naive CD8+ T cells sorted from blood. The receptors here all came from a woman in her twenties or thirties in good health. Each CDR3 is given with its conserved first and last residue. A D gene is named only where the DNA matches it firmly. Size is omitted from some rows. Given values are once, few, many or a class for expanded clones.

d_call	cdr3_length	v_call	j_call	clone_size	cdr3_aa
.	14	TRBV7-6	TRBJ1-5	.	CASSLQGFGQPQHF
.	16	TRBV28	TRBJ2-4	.	CASRTPGPLAKNIQYF
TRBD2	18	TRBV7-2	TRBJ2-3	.	CASSLGTMTSGYTDTQYF
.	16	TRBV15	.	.	CATSRGEEGAFYEQYF
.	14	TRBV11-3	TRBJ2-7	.	CASSIAGSSYEQYF
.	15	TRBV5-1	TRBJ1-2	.	CASSLGGPGGYGYTF
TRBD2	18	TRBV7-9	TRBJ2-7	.	CASSRPEVGGTRSYEQYF
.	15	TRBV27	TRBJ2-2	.	CASSPGTSNTGELFF
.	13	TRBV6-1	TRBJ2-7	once	CASSVTGPYEQYF
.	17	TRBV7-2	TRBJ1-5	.	CASSPRGREFPNQPQHF
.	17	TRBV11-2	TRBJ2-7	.	CASSLDRLKGLYYEQYF
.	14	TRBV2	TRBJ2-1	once	CASRGVNSYNEQFF
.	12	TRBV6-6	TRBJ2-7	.	CASSDTQYEQYF
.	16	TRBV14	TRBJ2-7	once	CASSQDRIRDTYEQYF
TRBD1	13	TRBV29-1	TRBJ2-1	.	CSATGTVLNEQFF
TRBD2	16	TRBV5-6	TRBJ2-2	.	CASSLGLAGGLGELFF
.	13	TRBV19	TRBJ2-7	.	CASSSGISYEQYF
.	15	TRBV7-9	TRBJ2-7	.	CASSPPGTGVVEQYF
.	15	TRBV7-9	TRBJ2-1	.	CASSTSGREGNEQFF
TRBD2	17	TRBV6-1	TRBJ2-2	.	CASSEARGGASAGELFF
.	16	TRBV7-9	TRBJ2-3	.	CASSPLNLQSTDTQYF
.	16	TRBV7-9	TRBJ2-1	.	CASSDQYREGYNEQFF
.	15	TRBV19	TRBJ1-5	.	CASSMVLYSNQPQHF
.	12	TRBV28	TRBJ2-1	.	CASSLTRQAQFF
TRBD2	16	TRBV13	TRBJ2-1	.	CASNVAGEGSYNEQFF
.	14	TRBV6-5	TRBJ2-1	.	CASTPFSAYNEQFF
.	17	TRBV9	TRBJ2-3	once	CASSVRGKWEGTDTQYF
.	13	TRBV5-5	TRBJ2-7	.	CASSLELVSEQYF
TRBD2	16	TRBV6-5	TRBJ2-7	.	CASSYSFSGSTYEQYF
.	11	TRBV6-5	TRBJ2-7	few	CASSAGYVKYF
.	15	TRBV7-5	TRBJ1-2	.	CVRSRRRGPNYGYTF
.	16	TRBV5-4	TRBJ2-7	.	CASSLGVGGLSYEQYF
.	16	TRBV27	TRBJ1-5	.	CASSEGEFGGNQPQHF
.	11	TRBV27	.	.	CASSLSYEQYF
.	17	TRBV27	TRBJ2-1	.	CASSPRQATSSYNEQFF
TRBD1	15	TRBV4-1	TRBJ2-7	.	CASSQERGGYYEQYF
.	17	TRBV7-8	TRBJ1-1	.	CASSFTTGFATATEAFF
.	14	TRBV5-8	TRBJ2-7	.	CASSLDAETYEQYF
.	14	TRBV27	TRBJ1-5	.	CASSLSGANQPQHF
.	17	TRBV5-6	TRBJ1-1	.	CASSLRLEGEENTEAFF
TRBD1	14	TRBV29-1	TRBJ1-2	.	CSVSGTGLNYGYTF
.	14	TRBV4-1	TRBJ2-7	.	CASSQEWGGVEQYF
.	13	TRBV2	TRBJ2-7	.	CASSSGYGYEQYF
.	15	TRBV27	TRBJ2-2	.	CASNPLRGNTGELFF
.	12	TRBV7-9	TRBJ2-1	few	CASSSRGNEQFF
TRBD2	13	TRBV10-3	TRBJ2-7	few	CAISPGGSYEQYF
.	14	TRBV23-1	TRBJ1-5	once	CASSQGGGNQPQHF
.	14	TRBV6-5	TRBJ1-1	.	CASSLTGDGTEAFF
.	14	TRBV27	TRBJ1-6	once	CASSLRAGNSPLHF
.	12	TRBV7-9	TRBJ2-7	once	CASCLHGDEQYF